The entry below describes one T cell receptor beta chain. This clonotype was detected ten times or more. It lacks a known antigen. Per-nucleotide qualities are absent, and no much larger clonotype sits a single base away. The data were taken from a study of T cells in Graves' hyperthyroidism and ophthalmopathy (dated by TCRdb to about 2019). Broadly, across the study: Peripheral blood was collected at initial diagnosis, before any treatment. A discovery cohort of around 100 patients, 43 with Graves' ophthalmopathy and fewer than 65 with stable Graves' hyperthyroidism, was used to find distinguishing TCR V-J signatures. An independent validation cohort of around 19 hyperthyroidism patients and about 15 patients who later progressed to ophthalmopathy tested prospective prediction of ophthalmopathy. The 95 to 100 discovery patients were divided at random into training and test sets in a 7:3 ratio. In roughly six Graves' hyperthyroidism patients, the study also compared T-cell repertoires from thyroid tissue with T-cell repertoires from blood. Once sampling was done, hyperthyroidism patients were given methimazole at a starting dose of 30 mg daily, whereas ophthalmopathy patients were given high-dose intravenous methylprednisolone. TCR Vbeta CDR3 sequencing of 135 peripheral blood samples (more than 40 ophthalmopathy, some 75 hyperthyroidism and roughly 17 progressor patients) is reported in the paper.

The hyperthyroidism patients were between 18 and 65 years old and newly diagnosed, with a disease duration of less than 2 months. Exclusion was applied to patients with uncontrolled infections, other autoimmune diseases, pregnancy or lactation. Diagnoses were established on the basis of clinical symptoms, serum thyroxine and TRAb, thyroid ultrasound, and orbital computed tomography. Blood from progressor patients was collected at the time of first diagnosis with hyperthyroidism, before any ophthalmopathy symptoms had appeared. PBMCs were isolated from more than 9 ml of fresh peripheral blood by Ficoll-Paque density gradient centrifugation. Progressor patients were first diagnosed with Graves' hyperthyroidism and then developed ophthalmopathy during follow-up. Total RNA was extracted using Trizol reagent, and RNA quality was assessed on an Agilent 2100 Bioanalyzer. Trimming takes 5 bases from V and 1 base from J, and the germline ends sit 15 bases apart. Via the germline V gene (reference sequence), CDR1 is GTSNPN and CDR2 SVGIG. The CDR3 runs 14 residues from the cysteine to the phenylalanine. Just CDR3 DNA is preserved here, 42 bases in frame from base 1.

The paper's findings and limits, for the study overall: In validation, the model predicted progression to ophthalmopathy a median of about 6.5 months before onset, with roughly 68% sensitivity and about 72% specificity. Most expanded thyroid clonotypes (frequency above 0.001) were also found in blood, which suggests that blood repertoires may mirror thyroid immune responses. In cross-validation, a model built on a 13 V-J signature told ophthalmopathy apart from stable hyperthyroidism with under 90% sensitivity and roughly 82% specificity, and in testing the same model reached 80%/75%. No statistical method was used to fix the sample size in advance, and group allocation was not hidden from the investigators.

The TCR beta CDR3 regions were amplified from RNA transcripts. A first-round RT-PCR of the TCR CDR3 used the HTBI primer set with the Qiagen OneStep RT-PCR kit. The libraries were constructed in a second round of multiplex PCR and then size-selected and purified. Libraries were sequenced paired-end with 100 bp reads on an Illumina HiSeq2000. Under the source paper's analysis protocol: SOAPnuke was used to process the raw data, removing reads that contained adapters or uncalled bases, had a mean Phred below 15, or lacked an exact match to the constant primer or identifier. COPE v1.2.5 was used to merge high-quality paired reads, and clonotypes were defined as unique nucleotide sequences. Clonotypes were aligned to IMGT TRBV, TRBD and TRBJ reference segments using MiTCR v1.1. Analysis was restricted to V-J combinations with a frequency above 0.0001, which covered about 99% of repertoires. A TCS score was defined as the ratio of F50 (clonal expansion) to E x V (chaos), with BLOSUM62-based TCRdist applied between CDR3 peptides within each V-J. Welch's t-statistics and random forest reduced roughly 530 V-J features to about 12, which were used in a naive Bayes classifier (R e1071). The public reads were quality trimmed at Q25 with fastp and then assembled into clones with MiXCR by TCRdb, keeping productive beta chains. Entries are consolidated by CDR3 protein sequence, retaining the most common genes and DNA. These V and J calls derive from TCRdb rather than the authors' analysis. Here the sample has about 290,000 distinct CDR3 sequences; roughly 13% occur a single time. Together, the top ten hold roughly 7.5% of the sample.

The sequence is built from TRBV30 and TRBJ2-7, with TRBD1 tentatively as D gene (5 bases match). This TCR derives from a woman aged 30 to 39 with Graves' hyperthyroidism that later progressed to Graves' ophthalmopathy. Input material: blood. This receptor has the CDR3 CAWEPSTASYEQYF. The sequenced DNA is TGTGCCTGGGAACCTTCGACAGCTTCCTACGAGCAGTACTTC.